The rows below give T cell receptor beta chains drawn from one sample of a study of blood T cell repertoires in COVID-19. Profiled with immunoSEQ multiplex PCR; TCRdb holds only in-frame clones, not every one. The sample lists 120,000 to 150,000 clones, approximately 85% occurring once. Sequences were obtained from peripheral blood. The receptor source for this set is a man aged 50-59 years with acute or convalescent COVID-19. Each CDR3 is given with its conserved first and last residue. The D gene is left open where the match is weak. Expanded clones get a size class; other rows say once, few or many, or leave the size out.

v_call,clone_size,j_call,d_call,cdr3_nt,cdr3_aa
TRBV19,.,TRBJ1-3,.,TGTGCCAGTAGTAACCCCGCCAGTTTCGGAAACACCATATATTTT,CASSNPASFGNTIYF
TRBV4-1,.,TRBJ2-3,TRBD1,TGCGCCAGCAGACGACGACAGGGGCAAACAGATACGCAGTATTTT,CASRRRQGQTDTQYF
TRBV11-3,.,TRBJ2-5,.,TGTGCCAGCAGCTTAGGGGGAGAAGAGACCCAGTACTTC,CASSLGGEETQYF
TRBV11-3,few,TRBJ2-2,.,TGTGCCAGCAGCTTGTCCCGGAGCACCGGGGAGCTGTTTTTT,CASSLSRSTGELFF
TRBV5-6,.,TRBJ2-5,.,TGTGCCAGCAGCTTTCGCGGAGGCGACCAAGAGACCCAGTACTTC,CASSFRGGDQETQYF
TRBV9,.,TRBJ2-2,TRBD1,TGTGCCAGCAGCGGAAAACAGGGGCCGTTCGGGGAGCTGTTTTTT,CASSGKQGPFGELFF
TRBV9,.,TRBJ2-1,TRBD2,TGTGCCAGCAGCCCCGGCCGGGGGGGCAATGAGCAGTTCTTC,CASSPGRGGNEQFF
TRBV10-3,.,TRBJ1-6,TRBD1,TGTGCCATCGGAGACCCGAACAGGGGAGACTCACCCCTCCACTTT,CAIGDPNRGDSPLHF
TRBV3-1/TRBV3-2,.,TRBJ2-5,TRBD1,TGTGCCAGCAGCCGGACAGGGGAGGGAGAGACCCAGTACTTC,CASSRTGEGETQYF
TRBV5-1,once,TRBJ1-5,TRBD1,TGCGCCAGCAGCTACCGCACAGGGGAGCGGCCCCAGCATTTT,CASSYRTGERPQHF
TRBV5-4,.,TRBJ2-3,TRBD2,TGTGCCAGCGACGAAGGTGCTAGCGGGAGGGCAGATACGCAGTATTTT,CASDEGASGRADTQYF
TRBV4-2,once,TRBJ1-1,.,TGTGCCAGCAGCCAAGATTACGGGGTTGGGACTGAAGCTTTCTTT,CASSQDYGVGTEAFF
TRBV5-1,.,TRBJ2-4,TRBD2,TGCGCCAGCAGCCCGGGACTAGCGGGAGGCATGGACATTCAGTACTTC,CASSPGLAGGMDIQYF
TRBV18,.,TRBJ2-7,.,TGTGCCAGCTCACCACCCCTGGCGGGTTACGAGCAGTACTTC,CASSPPLAGYEQYF
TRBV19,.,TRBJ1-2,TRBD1,TGTGCCAGTAGTCCGGACAGGGGGCCCTCCAACTATGGCTACACCTTC,CASSPDRGPSNYGYTF
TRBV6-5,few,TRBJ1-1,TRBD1,TGTGCCAGCAGAGGGGGCACCGAAGCTTTCTTT,CASRGGTEAFF
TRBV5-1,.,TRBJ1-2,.,TGCGCCAGCAGCGTAACTTCCGGGACAACAAACTATGGCTACACCTTC,CASSVTSGTTNYGYTF
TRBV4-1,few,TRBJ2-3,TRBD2,TGCGCCAGCAGCCAAAGGATTAGCGGGAGCACAGATACGCAGTATTTT,CASSQRISGSTDTQYF
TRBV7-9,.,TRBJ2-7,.,TGTGCCAGCAGCCCCGGGGGCGAGCAGTACTTC,CASSPGGEQYF
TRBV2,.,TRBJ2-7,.,TGTGCCAGCAGTGATTGGACTAAGCAGTACTTC,CASSDWTKQYF
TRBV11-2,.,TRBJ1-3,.,TGTGCCAGCAGCTCCGCGACAGCTGGAAACACCATATATTTT,CASSSATAGNTIYF
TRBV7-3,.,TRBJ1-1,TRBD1,TGTGCCAGCAGCCAAGGGGGCGGGAACACTGAAGCTTTCTTT,CASSQGGGNTEAFF
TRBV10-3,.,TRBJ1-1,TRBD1,TGTGCCATCAGCCTCCGGGACAGGGGTAACACTGAAGCTTTCTTT,CAISLRDRGNTEAFF
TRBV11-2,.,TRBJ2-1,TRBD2,TGTGCCAGCAGCTTAGAGGGACTAGCGGGGTACAATGAGCAGTTCTTC,CASSLEGLAGYNEQFF
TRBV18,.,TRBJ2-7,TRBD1,TGTGCCAGCTCACCCGGACAGGCTGAATCCCTTTACTTC,CASSPGQAESLYF
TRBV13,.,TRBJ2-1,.,TGTGCCAGCAGCCAAGATGCGGGTTTAAACCACAATGAGCAGTTCTTC,CASSQDAGLNHNEQFF
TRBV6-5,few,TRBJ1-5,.,TGTGCCAGCCAGGCGGAACAGGGCAATCAGCCCCAGCATTTT,CASQAEQGNQPQHF
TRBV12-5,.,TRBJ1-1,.,TGTGCTAGTGGCTTACAGGGCGGTATGAACACTGAAGCTTTCTTT,CASGLQGGMNTEAFF
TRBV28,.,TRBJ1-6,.,TGTGCCAGCAGCCCAGGTCTGGATTCACCCCTCCACTTT,CASSPGLDSPLHF
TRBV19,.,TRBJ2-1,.,TGTGCCAGTAAAGAGGACAATGAGCAGTTCTTC,CASKEDNEQFF
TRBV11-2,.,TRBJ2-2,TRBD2,TGTGCCAGCAGCTTAGAAACGACTAGCGGGGGGACTTACACCGGGGAGCTGTTTTTT,CASSLETTSGGTYTGELFF
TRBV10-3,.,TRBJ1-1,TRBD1,TGTGCCATCAGCAGGGGGGAGAACACTGAAGCTTTCTTT,CAISRGENTEAFF
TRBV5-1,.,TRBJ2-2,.,TGCGCCAGCAGCTTGGGGGACACCAACACCGGGGAGCTGTTTTTT,CASSLGDTNTGELFF
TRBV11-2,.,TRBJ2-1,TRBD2,TGTGCCAGCAGCTTCCGTCCTAGCGGGGCAGAATACAATGAGCAGTTCTTC,CASSFRPSGAEYNEQFF
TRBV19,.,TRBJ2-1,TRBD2,TGTGCCAGTAGTATAAGGGGAAGACTAGCGGGAGAGGTCTGGCACAATGAGCAGTTCTTC,CASSIRGRLAGEVWHNEQFF
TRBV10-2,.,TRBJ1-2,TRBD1,TGCGCCAGTACTCCAAACAGGGGTTCGGACTATGGCTACACCTTC,CASTPNRGSDYGYTF
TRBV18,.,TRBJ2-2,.,TGTGCCAGCTCACCCGCGGGACAGATGAACACCGGGGAGCTGTTTTTT,CASSPAGQMNTGELFF
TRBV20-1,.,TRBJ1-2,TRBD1,TGCAGTGCTAGTGGGGACAGGGCTAACTATGGCTACACCTTC,CSASGDRANYGYTF
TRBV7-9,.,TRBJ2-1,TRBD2,TGTGCCAGCAGCCCCGCGGGGGGGGCCGCCAATGAGCAGTTCTTC,CASSPAGGAANEQFF
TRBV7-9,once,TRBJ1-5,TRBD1,TGTGCCAGCGGAGGGACAGGGGGTAACAATCAGCCCCAGCATTTT,CASGGTGGNNQPQHF
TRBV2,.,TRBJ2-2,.,TGTGCCAGCAGTGGGCGGGTCGCCGGGGAGCTGTTTTTT,CASSGRVAGELFF
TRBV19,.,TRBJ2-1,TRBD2,TGTGCCAGTAGTACCGGACTAGATTATGAGCAGTTCTTC,CASSTGLDYEQFF
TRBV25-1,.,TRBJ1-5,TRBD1,TGTGCCAGCAGTGGACAGGGTGGAAATCAGCCCCAGCATTTT,CASSGQGGNQPQHF
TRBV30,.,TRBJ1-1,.,TGTGCCTGGAGTGTCCACCGGGGGACTGAAGCTTTCTTT,CAWSVHRGTEAFF
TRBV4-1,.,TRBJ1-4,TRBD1,TGCGCCAGCAAGGACAGGGCGGCGGATGAAAAACTGTTTTTT,CASKDRAADEKLFF
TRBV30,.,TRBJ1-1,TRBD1,TGTGCCTGGAGTACGACGACAGGGGGGACTGAAGCTTTCTTT,CAWSTTTGGTEAFF
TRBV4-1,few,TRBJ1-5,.,TGCGCCAGCAGCCACACATTGGGCAATCAGCCCCAGCATTTT,CASSHTLGNQPQHF
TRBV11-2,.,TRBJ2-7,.,TGTGCCAGCAGCTTACACAGGGTTCGGTCCTACGAGCAGTACTTC,CASSLHRVRSYEQYF
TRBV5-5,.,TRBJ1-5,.,TGTGCCAGCAGCTTGGCTTCCAATCAGCCCCAGCATTTT,CASSLASNQPQHF